The rows below give T cell receptor beta chains drawn from one sample of a study of shared clonotypes between healthy human individuals. Sequencing used immunoSEQ multiplex PCR; TCRdb keeps in-frame clones, though not all of them. This sample has approximately 1,000,000 clones, with about 80% found just once. Sample: memory CD4+ T cells from PBMCs. All receptors come from a man in his late teens or twenties in good health. Some clones in this sample may be carry-over from other donors' samples. Both conserved end residues are part of each CDR3. The D gene is left open where the match is weak. Clone sizes are given selectively: once, few, many, or a class where the clone is expanded.

d_gene: NA; j_gene: TRBJ2-2; abundance: NA; v_gene: TRBV11-2; CDR3nt: TGTGCCAGCAGCTCCCGTTGGGAGAACACCGGGGAGCTGTTTTTT; CDR3aa: CASSSRWENTGELFF
d_gene: NA; j_gene: TRBJ2-7; abundance: NA; v_gene: TRBV5-1; CDR3nt: TGCGCCAGCAGCTCTATAACTGGAGCGTACGAGCAGTACTTC; CDR3aa: CASSSITGAYEQYF
d_gene: NA; j_gene: TRBJ2-5; abundance: NA; v_gene: TRBV5-1; CDR3nt: TGCGCCAGCAGCTTTGGGACCCAATCGAATCAAGAGACCCAGTACTTC; CDR3aa: CASSFGTQSNQETQYF
d_gene: NA; j_gene: TRBJ2-7; abundance: NA; v_gene: TRBV7-2; CDR3nt: TGTGCCAGCAGCTTAAGGACGGGAGCGCCCCCCTACGAGCAGTACTTC; CDR3aa: CASSLRTGAPPYEQYF
d_gene: TRBD1; j_gene: TRBJ1-1; abundance: NA; v_gene: TRBV5-1; CDR3nt: TGCGCCAGCAGCAAATCCGGGACAGGGTATGATGGCACTGAAGCTTTCTTT; CDR3aa: CASSKSGTGYDGTEAFF
d_gene: NA; j_gene: TRBJ1-2; abundance: few; v_gene: TRBV12-5; CDR3nt: TGTGCTAGTGCCCGGGACTCTTCTTACTATGGCTACACCTTC; CDR3aa: CASARDSSYYGYTF
d_gene: TRBD2; j_gene: TRBJ2-1; abundance: few; v_gene: TRBV7-9; CDR3nt: TGTGCCAGCAGCTCCCCGGGACTAGCGGGAGGCAAGAGTGAGCAGTTCTTC; CDR3aa: CASSSPGLAGGKSEQFF
d_gene: NA; j_gene: TRBJ1-1; abundance: NA; v_gene: TRBV5-8; CDR3nt: TGTGCCAGCAGCTTGAGCAGCACTGAAGCTTTCTTT; CDR3aa: CASSLSSTEAFF
d_gene: NA; j_gene: TRBJ2-1; abundance: NA; v_gene: TRBV5-1; CDR3nt: TGCGCCAGCAGCCTCCCACTCGAGAATGAGCAGTTCTTC; CDR3aa: CASSLPLENEQFF
d_gene: TRBD2; j_gene: TRBJ2-5; abundance: many; v_gene: TRBV7-9; CDR3nt: TGTGCCAGCAGCGACCGACTAGCGTCCTCGGGGACCCAGTACTTC; CDR3aa: CASSDRLASSGTQYF
d_gene: TRBD1; j_gene: TRBJ2-7; abundance: NA; v_gene: TRBV2; CDR3nt: TGTGCCAGCAGGACCGGGACAGAATCCTACGAGCAGTACTTC; CDR3aa: CASRTGTESYEQYF
d_gene: TRBD2; j_gene: TRBJ2-3; abundance: few; v_gene: TRBV4-2; CDR3nt: TGTGCCAGCAGCCAGAAGACTAGCGGGAGTGGAATGTTTCAGTATTTT; CDR3aa: CASSQKTSGSGMFQYF
d_gene: TRBD2; j_gene: TRBJ2-2; abundance: NA; v_gene: TRBV19; CDR3nt: TGTGCCAGTATGGCGGGAGGGAGCACCGGGGAGCTGTTTTTT; CDR3aa: CASMAGGSTGELFF
d_gene: NA; j_gene: TRBJ1-2; abundance: NA; v_gene: TRBV21-1; CDR3nt: TGTGCCAGCAGCAAAGGTGGGATTGGTGGCTACACCTTC; CDR3aa: CASSKGGIGGYTF
d_gene: NA; j_gene: TRBJ2-7; abundance: few; v_gene: TRBV28; CDR3nt: TGTGCCAGCAGTTTACCCTACCTATACGAGCAGTACTTC; CDR3aa: CASSLPYLYEQYF
d_gene: NA; j_gene: TRBJ2-2; abundance: NA; v_gene: TRBV5-1; CDR3nt: TGCGCCAGCAGCTTGGCCGGGAGTAGGGCGAACACCGGGGAGCTGTTTTTT; CDR3aa: CASSLAGSRANTGELFF
d_gene: TRBD1; j_gene: TRBJ2-5; abundance: NA; v_gene: TRBV5-5; CDR3nt: TGTGCCAGCTTAAGGGACAGGTGGCAAGAGACCCAGTACTTC; CDR3aa: CASLRDRWQETQYF
d_gene: TRBD2; j_gene: TRBJ2-7; abundance: NA; v_gene: TRBV6-5; CDR3nt: TGTGCCAGCAGTCGCCAGACTAGCGGGAGCTACGAGCAGTACTTC; CDR3aa: CASSRQTSGSYEQYF
d_gene: NA; j_gene: TRBJ2-7; abundance: NA; v_gene: TRBV6-1; CDR3nt: TGTGCCAGCAGGACGGACAGCTCCTACGAGCAGTACTTC; CDR3aa: CASRTDSSYEQYF
d_gene: TRBD2; j_gene: TRBJ2-5; abundance: NA; v_gene: TRBV27; CDR3nt: TGTGCCAGCAGCCTGCTCCGGAGCGGGGGGACCCAGTACTTC; CDR3aa: CASSLLRSGGTQYF
d_gene: NA; j_gene: TRBJ1-1; abundance: NA; v_gene: TRBV28; CDR3nt: TGTGCCAGCAGTTTACCCGCTCTTTATGGGACTGAAGCTTTCTTT; CDR3aa: CASSLPALYGTEAFF
d_gene: TRBD1; j_gene: TRBJ1-5; abundance: few; v_gene: TRBV28; CDR3nt: TGTGCCAGCAGTCCGACAGGGAGGAGCAATCAGCCCCAGCATTTT; CDR3aa: CASSPTGRSNQPQHF
d_gene: NA; j_gene: TRBJ1-4; abundance: NA; v_gene: TRBV28; CDR3nt: TGTGCCAGCAGTTTTACAGGGCCAAAACTGTTTTTT; CDR3aa: CASSFTGPKLFF
d_gene: NA; j_gene: TRBJ1-4; abundance: NA; v_gene: TRBV9; CDR3nt: TGTGCCAGCAGCACACGTCTAGGCAAAGAGGAAAAACTGTTTTTT; CDR3aa: CASSTRLGKEEKLFF
d_gene: NA; j_gene: TRBJ1-5; abundance: few; v_gene: TRBV19; CDR3nt: TGTGCCACCGAACTCACAGGGATTCGTCAGCCCCAGCATTTT; CDR3aa: CATELTGIRQPQHF
d_gene: NA; j_gene: TRBJ2-4; abundance: once; v_gene: TRBV19; CDR3nt: TGTGCCAGTAGTACCCCCGGTGGCATAGCCAAAAACATTCAGTACTTC; CDR3aa: CASSTPGGIAKNIQYF
d_gene: TRBD1; j_gene: TRBJ2-7; abundance: NA; v_gene: TRBV7-8; CDR3nt: TGTGCCAGCAGCCGTCTGTCGGGACAGGGATACGAGCAGTACTTC; CDR3aa: CASSRLSGQGYEQYF
d_gene: NA; j_gene: TRBJ2-2; abundance: NA; v_gene: TRBV28; CDR3nt: TGTGCCAGCAGTCGTACAGCCAACACCGGGGAGCTGTTTTTT; CDR3aa: CASSRTANTGELFF
d_gene: TRBD1; j_gene: TRBJ2-7; abundance: once; v_gene: TRBV6-1; CDR3nt: TGTGCCAGCAGGCCATCAGGGACAGGGGTCTACGAGCAGTACTTC; CDR3aa: CASRPSGTGVYEQYF
d_gene: TRBD1; j_gene: TRBJ1-5; abundance: NA; v_gene: TRBV5-1; CDR3nt: TGCGCCAGCAGCTGGGGGACAGGGGATCAGCCCCAGCATTTT; CDR3aa: CASSWGTGDQPQHF
d_gene: TRBD2; j_gene: TRBJ2-1; abundance: NA; v_gene: TRBV28; CDR3nt: TGTGCCAGCAGTTTGGGGCTAGCGGTTCCCAATGAGCAGTTCTTC; CDR3aa: CASSLGLAVPNEQFF
d_gene: NA; j_gene: TRBJ1-2; abundance: NA; v_gene: TRBV30; CDR3nt: TGTGCCTGGAGTTATCCGGGACCGAGGGTCTATGGCTACACCTTC; CDR3aa: CAWSYPGPRVYGYTF
d_gene: TRBD1; j_gene: TRBJ1-1; abundance: NA; v_gene: TRBV5-1; CDR3nt: TGCGCCAGCAGCGCGGGACAGTCTTACACTGAAGCTTTCTTT; CDR3aa: CASSAGQSYTEAFF
d_gene: TRBD2; j_gene: TRBJ2-5; abundance: NA; v_gene: TRBV5-1; CDR3nt: TGCGCCAGCAGCCTTATACCGACTAGCGGGATAGAGACCCAGTACTTC; CDR3aa: CASSLIPTSGIETQYF
d_gene: NA; j_gene: TRBJ2-7; abundance: NA; v_gene: TRBV11-2; CDR3nt: TGTGCCAGCAGCTTAGACGGGACACTCTACGAGCAGTACTTC; CDR3aa: CASSLDGTLYEQYF
d_gene: NA; j_gene: TRBJ2-7; abundance: NA; v_gene: TRBV5-6; CDR3nt: TGTGCCAGCAGCTTGGGGCCGGCCTACGAGCAGTACTTC; CDR3aa: CASSLGPAYEQYF
d_gene: TRBD2; j_gene: TRBJ2-3; abundance: once; v_gene: TRBV5-1; CDR3nt: TGCGCCAGCAGCTTGGATGCGGGAGCTGGGACAGATACGCAGTATTTT; CDR3aa: CASSLDAGAGTDTQYF
d_gene: NA; j_gene: TRBJ2-7; abundance: NA; v_gene: TRBV18; CDR3nt: TGTGCCAGCTCACCACCCGGATCCTACGAGCAGTACTTC; CDR3aa: CASSPPGSYEQYF
d_gene: TRBD2; j_gene: TRBJ2-2; abundance: NA; v_gene: TRBV29-1; CDR3nt: TGCAGCGTCCGGACTAGCGCGGACACCGGGGAGCTGTTTTTT; CDR3aa: CSVRTSADTGELFF
d_gene: TRBD2; j_gene: TRBJ2-1; abundance: NA; v_gene: TRBV5-4; CDR3nt: TGTGCCAGCAGCCATGGGGGACTAGCGGGAGTAGTTGAGCAGTTCTTC; CDR3aa: CASSHGGLAGVVEQFF
d_gene: NA; j_gene: TRBJ2-3; abundance: NA; v_gene: TRBV27; CDR3nt: TGTGCCACCGCCGTAAATGCGGACACAGATACGCAGTATTTT; CDR3aa: CATAVNADTDTQYF
d_gene: NA; j_gene: TRBJ2-1; abundance: NA; v_gene: TRBV30; CDR3nt: TGTGCCTGGAATAACCCTCCTCGCGGAATGGGGTTCTACAATGAGCAGTTCTTC; CDR3aa: CAWNNPPRGMGFYNEQFF
d_gene: TRBD2; j_gene: TRBJ2-2; abundance: once; v_gene: TRBV18; CDR3nt: TGTGCCAGCTCACCACGGACTAGCGGGAGGGCCGGGGAGCTGTTTTTT; CDR3aa: CASSPRTSGRAGELFF
d_gene: NA; j_gene: TRBJ1-5; abundance: few; v_gene: TRBV27; CDR3nt: TGTGCCAGCAGTTCCCACAGGGAAGGTCAGCCCCAGCATTTT; CDR3aa: CASSSHREGQPQHF
d_gene: NA; j_gene: TRBJ2-1; abundance: NA; v_gene: TRBV2; CDR3nt: TGTGCCAGCAGCCCGACCTACAATGAGCAGTTCTTC; CDR3aa: CASSPTYNEQFF
d_gene: NA; j_gene: TRBJ2-7; abundance: once; v_gene: TRBV27; CDR3nt: TGTGCCAGCAGTTTATCGATGTCCTACGAGCAGTACTTC; CDR3aa: CASSLSMSYEQYF
d_gene: NA; j_gene: TRBJ2-7; abundance: NA; v_gene: TRBV27; CDR3nt: TGTGCCAGCAGTATTAGACAGGGAGGCTCCTACGAGCAGTACTTC; CDR3aa: CASSIRQGGSYEQYF
d_gene: NA; j_gene: TRBJ2-7; abundance: NA; v_gene: TRBV6-6; CDR3nt: TGTGCCAACCCATACGAGCAGTACTTC; CDR3aa: CANPYEQYF
d_gene: NA; j_gene: TRBJ2-1; abundance: once; v_gene: TRBV5-6; CDR3nt: TGTGCCAGCAGCGATCTCTCCTACAATGAGCAGTTCTTC; CDR3aa: CASSDLSYNEQFF
d_gene: NA; j_gene: TRBJ2-5; abundance: NA; v_gene: TRBV5-4; CDR3nt: TGTGCCAGCAGCTCGCCGCAGCTCCAAGAGACCCAGTACTTC; CDR3aa: CASSSPQLQETQYF
d_gene: NA; j_gene: TRBJ1-2; abundance: NA; v_gene: TRBV2; CDR3nt: TGTGCCAGCAGTGGATGGGAGAATGGCTACACCTTC; CDR3aa: CASSGWENGYTF
d_gene: NA; j_gene: TRBJ2-7; abundance: many; v_gene: TRBV7-9; CDR3nt: TGTGCCAGCACCAATTCGGGCTCCTACGAGCAGTACTTC; CDR3aa: CASTNSGSYEQYF
d_gene: TRBD2; j_gene: TRBJ2-1; abundance: few; v_gene: TRBV7-3; CDR3nt: TGTGCCAGCAGCTCCTCCGCCGGGACTAGCGGGGGAGGTGAGCAGTTCTTC; CDR3aa: CASSSSAGTSGGGEQFF
d_gene: TRBD2; j_gene: TRBJ2-3; abundance: NA; v_gene: TRBV7-9; CDR3nt: TGTGCCAGCAGCTTAGAAGGACTAGCGGGGATATACACAGATACGCAGTATTTT; CDR3aa: CASSLEGLAGIYTDTQYF
d_gene: NA; j_gene: TRBJ2-2; abundance: few; v_gene: TRBV29-1; CDR3nt: TGCAGCGTTGTAGAGACCCTTAAGACCGGGGAGCTGTTTTTT; CDR3aa: CSVVETLKTGELFF